The 29 T cell receptor beta chains below were found in one sample sequenced in a study of cytomegalovirus exposure and HLA in healthy donors. Produced via immunoSEQ multiplex PCR; TCRdb's table is partial and in-frame only. This sample yields fewer than 250,000 clones, of which approximately 87% are seen a single time; roughly 5.7% belongs to the top ten. The sequenced sample consisted of PBMCs. The receptors derive from a woman between 18 and 29 years old in good health and CMV-seronegative.

The V and J genes are TRBV14 and TRBJ1-1; D possibly corresponds to TRBD1 (6 bases). Germline V gives CDR1 SGHDN, CDR2 FVKESK. V was pared by 0 bases and J by 0 bases, with 8 bases between. CDR3 length equals 15 residues. CDR3 region: CASSQETGLNTEAFF. CDR3 sequence (DNA): TGTGCCAGCAGCCAAGAGACAGGACTGAACACTGAAGCTTTCTTT.

This rearrangement joins TRBV29-1 to TRBJ1-3, with 8 bases lining up with TRBD1. This CDR3 contains 14 residues. J lost 2 bases, V lost 6 bases, and 6 bases had no gene match. The V gene's germline CDR1 is SQVTM and CDR2 ANQGSEA. CDR3 bases: TGCAGCGTGGAGACAGGGGAAGCTGGAAACACCATATATTTT. This encodes CSVETGEAGNTIYF.

This chain connects TRBV28 to TRBJ2-1, with 9 bases aligning to TRBD1. CDR1 is MDHEN, CDR2 SYDVKM, per germline. The CDR3 is made up of 15 amino acids. Trimming removed 6 bases from V and 8 bases from J; junction bases left unmatched: 11. The chain's CDR3 is CASSIGGTGNHEQFF. CDR3 sequence (DNA): TGTGCCAGCAGCATCGGGGGGACAGGGAATCATGAGCAGTTCTTC.

The gene calls are TRBV9 and TRBJ1-6; D gene uncertain. The CDR3 totals 13 residues. CDR1 and CDR2 from the germline V gene are SGDLS and YYNGEE. The V end lost 8 bases, the J end lost 10 bases, and 16 bases lay between the germline ends. CDR3 sequence reads: CARRRGSVSPLHF. CDR3 sequence (DNA): TGTGCCAGGCGGAGAGGGAGTGTATCACCCCTCCACTTT.

The chain couples TRBV29-1 to TRBJ1-3; 7 bases line up with TRBD1. Germline assignment: CDR1 SQVTM and CDR2 ANQGSEA. The CDR3 sequence is 14 residues long. V lost 7 bases to trimming and J lost 1 base; unmatched junction nucleotides: 7. CDR3 amino acids: CSAIQGGSGNTIYF. CDR3 sequence (DNA): TGCAGCGCTATTCAGGGGGGATCTGGAAACACCATATATTTT.

This chain connects TRBV18 to TRBJ2-1; 12 bases are shared with TRBD2. This CDR3 region has 13 residues. Germline-derived CDR1 and CDR2 are KGHSH and LQKENI. Trimming took 4 bases from V and 15 from J; bases not matched to a gene: 7. CDR3 region: CASSRLAGERLFF. Here the CDR3 DNA reads TGTGCCAGCTCACGACTAGCGGGAGAAAGGCTGTTCTTC.

This clone was detected only once. The V and J genes are TRBV13 and TRBJ2-7, with 7 positions matching TRBD2. The CDR3 is 15 amino acids. Per germline, CDR1 PRHDT and CDR2 FYEKMQ (reference sequence). After removal of 7 bases from V and 6 bases from J, the junction contained 15 bases not matched to a gene. The CDR3 nucleotides read TGTGCCAGCAACACCCCGGCCCTGGGAGGGTCCGAGCAGTACTTC. Translating gives CASNTPALGGSEQYF.

This clone was detected only a few times. V usage is TRBV5-1 and J usage is TRBJ1-1, with D uncertain. The germline CDR1 and CDR2 sequences are SGHRS and YFSETQ. This CDR3 is built from 14 residues. Trimming removed 0 bases at V and 4 bases at J, with 10 bases between. This chain's CDR3 is CASSLVPGSTEAFF. The CDR3 DNA sequence: TGCGCCAGCAGCTTGGTGCCGGGGAGCACTGAAGCTTTCTTT.

The gene calls are TRBV4-2 and TRBJ2-2; TRBD2 matches 7 bases. The CDR3 covers 16 residues. J gave up 5 bases and V 0 bases, and 6 bases lay outside the gene matches. Germline V gene data show CDR1 as LGHNA and CDR2 as YNFKEQ. CDR3 nucleotides: TGTGCCAGCAGCCAAGATATGGGAGGGTGGACCGGGGAGCTGTTTTTT. Translating gives CASSQDMGGWTGELFF.

This chain uses TRBV7-2 with TRBJ1-5; 9 bases fit TRBD1. The germline CDR1 and CDR2 sequences are SGHTA and FQGNSA. The CDR3 contains 13 residues. V trimming: 3 bases; J trimming: 7 bases; junction bases outside the gene matches: 1. DNA of the CDR3: TGTGCCAGCAGCTTCACAGGGGGCCAGCCCCAGCATTTT. The encoded protein is CASSFTGGQPQHF.

The rearrangement links TRBV28 to TRBJ2-5, with D perhaps assigned TRBD1 or TRBD2 (5 bases each). The CDR3 sequence is 17 residues long. The germline V and J ends were trimmed by 8 bases and 3 bases, with 25 bases remaining between them. From germline, CDR1 is MDHEN and CDR2 SYDVKM. CDR3 loop: CASGPGGMGKGEETQYF. The CDR3 DNA reads TGTGCCAGCGGCCCTGGGGGAATGGGTAAAGGGGAAGAGACCCAGTACTTC.

CDR3 bases: TGTGCCAGCTTCCTGACTAGCGGGGGCTCAGATACGCAGTATTTT. Amino acid sequence: CASFLTSGGSDTQYF. The J gene is TRBJ2-3, the V gene TRBV2; the match to TRBD2 covers 12 bases. The CDR3 has 15 residues. Trimming cost V 8 bases and J 4 bases; bases outside gene matches: 7. The germline V gene has CDR1 SNHLY and CDR2 FYNNEI.

The chain uses TRBV7-2 and TRBJ2-7, with 8 nucleotides matching TRBD2. In germline, CDR1 is SGHTA, CDR2 FQGNSA. V gave up 5 bases and J gave up 7 bases; unmatched junction bases: 10. The CDR3 runs to 14 residues. CDR3 in amino acids: CASSIGLATWEQYF. The CDR3 nucleotides are TGTGCCAGCAGCATTGGACTAGCAACCTGGGAGCAGTACTTC. Drawing the rest from reference TRBV7-2 and TRBJ2-7, the complete variable domain is GAGVSQSPSNKVTEKGKDVELRCDPISGHTALYWYRQSLGQGLEFLIYFQGNSAPDKSGLPSDRFSAERTGGSVSTLTIQRTQQEDSAVYLCASSIGLATWEQYFGPGTRLTVT.

The gene calls are TRBV2 and TRBJ2-4, with a tentative D call TRBD1 (6 bases). Germline CDR1 is SNHLY and CDR2 is FYNNEI. This CDR3 region has 13 residues. V shed 1 base and J shed 8 bases, with 9 bases lying between them. The CDR3 reads CASSEESGDIQYF. In nucleotides, the CDR3 is TGTGCCAGCAGTGAAGAGTCAGGGGACATTCAGTACTTC.

The chain has TRBV18 and TRBJ2-5; 7 nucleotides align to TRBD1. CDR1 is KGHSH, CDR2 LQKENI, per germline. This CDR3 is 13 amino acids long. The V gene end was trimmed by 2 bases and the J gene end by 7 bases; junction bases not matched to a gene: 4. The CDR3 bases are TGTGCCAGCTCACCAGAGGCAGGGGGGACCCAGTACTTC. This gives the protein CASSPEAGGTQYF.

This clone was seen more than once but under ten times. The rearrangement uses TRBV29-1 and TRBJ2-1; 7 nucleotides align to TRBD2. The CDR3 contains 15 residues. In germline, CDR1 is SQVTM, CDR2 ANQGSEA. With 0 bases clipped from V and 1 base from J, the junction kept 3 bases outside the gene matches. This CDR3 is CSVEEWGGSYNEQFF. The CDR3 region has the DNA TGCAGCGTTGAAGAATGGGGAGGGTCCTACAATGAGCAGTTCTTC.

Only a few counts were recorded for this clone. J is TRBJ1-4 and V is TRBV2; TRBD1 matches at 8 bases. With 6 bases clipped from V and 8 bases from J, the junction kept 8 bases outside the gene matches. Germline assignment: CDR1 SNHLY and CDR2 FYNNEI. The CDR3 loop spans 14 amino acids. The CDR3 region has the DNA TGTGCCAGCAGACGAGACAGGGGTGGAGAAAAACTGTTTTTT. Encoded protein: CASRRDRGGEKLFF. The full variable domain, in which reference TRBV2 and TRBJ1-4 provide the parts outside the CDR3, is EPEVTQTPSHQVTQMGQEVILRCVPISNHLYFYWYRQILGQKVEFLVSFYNNEISEKSEIFDDQFSVERPDGSNFTLKIRSTKLEDSAMYFCASRRDRGGEKLFFGSGTQLSVL.

This chain links TRBV5-4 with TRBJ1-2, with D tentatively TRBD1 (5 bases). This CDR3 region has 14 residues. Trimming stripped 5 bases from V and 3 bases from J, with 14 bases between. Germline V gene lookup returns CDR1 SGHNT and CDR2 YYREEE (reference sequence). This chain's CDR3 is CASRSGQGHYGYTF. Written as DNA, the CDR3 is TGTGCCAGCAGGTCTGGGCAGGGCCACTATGGCTACACCTTC.

V and J are TRBV6-5 and TRBJ2-7; 8 nucleotides agree with TRBD1. Germline V lookup: CDR1 MNHEY, CDR2 SVGAGI. This CDR3 contains 15 residues. The ends lost 5 bases at V and 0 bases at J; junction bases unmatched: 6. The CDR3 nucleotides read TGTGCCAGCAGTATGGGGACAGGTTTCTCCTACGAGCAGTACTTC. Translating gives CASSMGTGFSYEQYF.

The chain links TRBV13 to TRBJ2-2; D call uncertain. In germline, CDR1 is PRHDT, CDR2 FYEKMQ (reference sequence). Trimming cost V 2 bases and J 6 bases, with 4 bases left between them. CDR3 length equals 12 residues. Here the CDR3 reads CASSLQAGELFF. The CDR3 DNA follows: TGTGCCAGCAGCTTACAGGCCGGGGAGCTGTTTTTT.

V is TRBV28 and J is TRBJ1-2; 9 positions match TRBD1. The ends lost 10 bases at V and 8 bases at J; junction bases unmatched: 8. The CDR3 consists of 12 residues. From germline, CDR1 is MDHEN and CDR2 SYDVKM. CDR3 sequence reads: CATQQGARGYTF. The CDR3 DNA sequence: TGTGCCACTCAACAGGGGGCGCGAGGCTACACCTTC.

V gene TRBV6-1 combines with J gene TRBJ2-5; D unresolved. With 8 bases removed from V and 5 bases from J, the gap between germline ends came to 12 bases. CDR1 and CDR2 from the germline V gene are MNHNS and SASEGT. The CDR3 has 12 amino acids. The CDR3 DNA follows: TGTGCCAGCTCCGGACCAGCGGAGACCCAGTACTTC. Translation gives CASSGPAETQYF.

This sequence joins TRBV18 and TRBJ2-2, with D maybe TRBD1 (6 bases). This CDR3 has 16 residues. V was trimmed by 0 bases and J by 1 base, leaving 9 bases between them. The germline V gene has CDR1 KGHSH and CDR2 LQKENI. This CDR3 reads CASSPPEGVNTGELFF. The CDR3 nucleotides are TGTGCCAGCTCACCACCAGAGGGGGTGAACACCGGGGAGCTGTTTTTT.

V usage is TRBV5-6 and J usage is TRBJ1-2, with D possibly matching TRBD1 (6 bases). V lost 4 bases to trimming and J lost 7 bases, with 14 bases between them. Germline V gives CDR1 SGHDT, CDR2 YYEEEE. The CDR3 has 13 amino acids. The CDR3, as DNA: TGTGCCAGCAGCGAAACAGGGATCTCTGGCTACACCTTC. Its protein is CASSETGISGYTF.

The rearrangement joins TRBV29-1 to TRBJ1-2; D is undetermined. Between the trimmed V and J ends, which lost 6 bases and 3 bases, there was a span of 14 bases. Germline V gene lookup returns CDR1 SQVTM and CDR2 ANQGSEA. This CDR3 contains 13 residues. CDR3: CSVRWTADYGYTF. The CDR3 DNA sequence: TGCAGCGTGCGATGGACGGCAGACTATGGCTACACCTTC.

The chain recombines TRBV5-1 with TRBJ2-7; the D is unclear. Germline V gives CDR1 SGHRS, CDR2 YFSETQ. CDR3 length equals 12 residues. V dropped 4 bases and J dropped 4 bases, with 9 bases sitting between them. DNA for the CDR3: TGCGCCAGCAGCCTCACATCTTACGAGCAGTACTTC. It encodes CASSLTSYEQYF.

The rearrangement uses TRBV2 and TRBJ2-7; TRBD2 matches 15 bases. The CDR3 has 15 amino acids. Germline CDR1 and CDR2: SNHLY and FYNNEI. Trimming cost V 8 bases and J 6 bases; bases outside gene matches: 8. CDR3 sequence (DNA): TGTGCCAGCGGGGTTCGGACTAGCGGGAGGGGCGAGCAGTACTTC. Translated, it gives CASGVRTSGRGEQYF.

This clone was observed once. This rearrangement joins TRBV7-8 to TRBJ1-1; no reliable D call. V lost 0 bases to trimming and J lost 1 base, with 6 bases between them. Germline-derived CDR1 and CDR2 are SGHVS and FQNEAQ. The CDR3 spans 14 residues. CDR3 sequence reads: CASSLAAGNTEAFF. CDR3 DNA: TGTGCCAGCAGCTTAGCGGCGGGGAACACTGAAGCTTTCTTT.

This sequence joins TRBV9 and TRBJ1-2; D ambiguous. This CDR3 is 15 amino acids long. Trimming removed 4 bases at V and 1 base at J, with 14 bases between. CDR1 and CDR2 (germline): SGDLS, YYNGEE. The CDR3 nucleotides read TGTGCCAGCAGCAGTCCCCCGGGCAATAACTATGGCTACACCTTC. Protein sequence: CASSSPPGNNYGYTF.